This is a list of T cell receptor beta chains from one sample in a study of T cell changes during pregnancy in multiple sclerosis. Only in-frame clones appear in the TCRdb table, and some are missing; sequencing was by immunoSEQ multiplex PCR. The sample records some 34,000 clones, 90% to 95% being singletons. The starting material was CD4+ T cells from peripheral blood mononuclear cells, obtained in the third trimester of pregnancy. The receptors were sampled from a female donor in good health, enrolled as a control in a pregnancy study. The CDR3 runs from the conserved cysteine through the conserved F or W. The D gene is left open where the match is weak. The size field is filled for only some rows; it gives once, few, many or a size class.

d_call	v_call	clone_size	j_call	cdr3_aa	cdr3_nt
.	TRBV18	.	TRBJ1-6	CASSSRRAYNSPLHF	TGTGCCAGCTCGTCAAGGAGGGCCTATAATTCACCCCTCCACTTT
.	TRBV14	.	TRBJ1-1	CASSRGLRGEAFF	TGTGCCAGCAGCCGAGGACTTCGGGGGGAAGCTTTCTTT
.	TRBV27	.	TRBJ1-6	CASSATDHNSPLHF	TGTGCCAGCAGTGCCACAGATCATAATTCACCCCTCCACTTT
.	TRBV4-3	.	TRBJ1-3	CASSQERVGRGSNSGNTIYF	TGCGCCAGCAGCCAAGAGAGGGTTGGTAGGGGGTCGAACTCTGGAAACACCATATATTTT
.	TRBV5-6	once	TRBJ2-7	CASSYAREDYEQYF	TGTGCCAGCAGCTACGCCAGGGAGGACTACGAGCAGTACTTC
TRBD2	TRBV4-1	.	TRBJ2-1	CASSQEGLAGGTYNEQFF	TGCGCCAGCAGCCAAGAAGGGCTAGCGGGGGGCACCTACAATGAGCAGTTCTTC
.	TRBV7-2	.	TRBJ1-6	CASSFSVRGVGSPLHF	TGTGCCAGCAGCTTTAGCGTTCGGGGGGTGGGATCACCCCTCCACTTT
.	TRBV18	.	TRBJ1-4	CASSPTLPGRENEKLFF	TGTGCCAGCTCACCAACTTTACCGGGACGGGAGAATGAAAAACTGTTTTTT
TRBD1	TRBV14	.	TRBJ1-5	CASSQDPVGQGLRPQHF	TGTGCCAGCAGCCAAGATCCCGTCGGACAGGGGTTGAGGCCCCAGCATTTT
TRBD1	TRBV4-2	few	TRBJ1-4	CASSPGDSQSEKLFF	TGTGCCAGCAGCCCAGGGGACAGTCAGAGTGAAAAACTGTTTTTT
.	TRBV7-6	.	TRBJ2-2	CASSPGTHTGELFF	TGTGCCAGCAGCCCCGGGACACACACCGGGGAGCTGTTTTTT
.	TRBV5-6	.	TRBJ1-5	CASSPGGRRGNQPQHF	TGTGCCAGCAGCCCTGGAGGACGGAGGGGCAATCAGCCCCAGCATTTT
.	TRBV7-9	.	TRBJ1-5	CASSLGQENQPQHF	TGTGCCAGCAGCTTAGGACAGGAAAATCAGCCCCAGCATTTT
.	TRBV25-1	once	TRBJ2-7	CASSDSKGELEQYF	TGTGCCAGCAGTGATTCGAAGGGGGAGCTCGAGCAGTACTTC
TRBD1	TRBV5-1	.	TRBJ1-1	CASTLGTDFEAFF	TGCGCCAGCACTCTCGGGACAGACTTTGAAGCTTTCTTT
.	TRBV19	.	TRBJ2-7	CASSTLTRYEQYF	TGTGCCAGTAGTACCCTAACGCGCTACGAGCAGTACTTC
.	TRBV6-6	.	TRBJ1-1	CASSYGLGTEAFF	TGTGCCAGCAGTTACGGACTCGGGACTGAAGCTTTCTTT
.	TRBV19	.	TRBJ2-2	CASGGRRGLANTGELFF	TGTGCCAGCGGAGGGAGGAGGGGGCTTGCGAACACCGGGGAGCTGTTTTTT
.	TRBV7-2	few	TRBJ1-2	CASSKLANYGYTF	TGTGCCAGCAGCAAACTCGCTAACTATGGCTACACCTTC
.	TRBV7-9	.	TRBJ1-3	CASSLGQGSGNTIYF	TGTGCCAGCAGCTTAGGGCAGGGATCCGGAAACACCATATATTTT